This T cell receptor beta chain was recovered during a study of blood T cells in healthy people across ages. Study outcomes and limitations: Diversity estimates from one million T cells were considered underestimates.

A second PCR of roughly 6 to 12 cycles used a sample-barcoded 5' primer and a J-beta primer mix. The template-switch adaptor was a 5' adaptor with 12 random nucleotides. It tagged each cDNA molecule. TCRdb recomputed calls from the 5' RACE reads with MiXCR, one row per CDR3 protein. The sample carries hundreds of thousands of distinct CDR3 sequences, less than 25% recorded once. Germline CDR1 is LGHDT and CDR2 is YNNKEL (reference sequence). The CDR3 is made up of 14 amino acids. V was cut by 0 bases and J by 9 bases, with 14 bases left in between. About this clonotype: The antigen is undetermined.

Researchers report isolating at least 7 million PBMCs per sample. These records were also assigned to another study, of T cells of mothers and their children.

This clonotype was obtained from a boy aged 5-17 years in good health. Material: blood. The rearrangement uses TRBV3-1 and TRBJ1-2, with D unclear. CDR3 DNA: TGTGCCAGCAGCCAAGATTGGGGAGGGCGAAGCTACACCTTC. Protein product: CASSQDWGGRSYTF. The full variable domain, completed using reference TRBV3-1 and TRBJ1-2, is DTAVSQTPKYLVTQMGNDKSIKCEQNLGHDTMYWYKQDSKKFLKIMFSYNNKELIINETVPNRFSPKSPDKAHLNLHINSLELGDSAVYFCASSQDWGGRSYTFGSGTRLTVV.